These 28 T cell receptor beta chains were all obtained from the same sample, sequenced in a study of blood T cells in healthy people across ages. A second PCR of roughly 7 to 11 cycles used a sample-barcoded 5' primer and a J-beta primer mix. One entry per CDR3 protein, called by TCRdb with MiXCR from the 5' RACE reads. The sample holds around 320,000 distinct CDR3 sequences, around 27% seen once. Sequencing was carried out using blood. Receptors were obtained from a woman aged 70-85 years in good health.

This clonotype was counted ten times or more. This rearrangement joins TRBV6-6 to TRBJ2-5, with D perhaps matching TRBD1 (6 bases). Trimming pared 7 bases from V and 1 base from J, leaving 10 bases between. Per germline, CDR1 MNHNY and CDR2 SVGAGI (reference sequence). The CDR3 covers 13 residues. CDR3 loop: CASTKDSQETQYF. In nucleotides, the CDR3 is TGTGCCAGCACTAAGGACAGCCAAGAGACCCAGTACTTC.

This chain joins TRBV12-3 or TRBV12-4 and TRBJ2-2, with a possible D match to TRBD2 (5 bases). V was clipped by 2 bases and J by 2 bases, with 12 bases between them. This CDR3 is built from 16 residues. CDR3 nucleotides: TGTGCCAGCAGTTTATTCCCTCGGGGTAACACCGGGGAGCTGTTTTTT. Encoded protein: CASSLFPRGNTGELFF.

V and J are TRBV9 and TRBJ2-5, with a weak D call TRBD1 (6 bases). Per the germline V gene, CDR1 is SGDLS and CDR2 is YYNGEE. This CDR3 region has 15 residues. V lost 1 base and J 5 bases, leaving 15 bases between the germline ends. This chain's CDR3 is CASSVYQGPGETQYF. Here the CDR3 DNA reads TGTGCCAGCAGCGTATATCAGGGGCCGGGGGAGACCCAGTACTTC.

This clonotype was counted a few times. The chain recombines TRBV28 with TRBJ1-5; TRBD1 matches 8 bases. With 6 bases clipped from V and 3 bases from J, the junction kept 10 bases outside the gene matches. Germline CDR1 is MDHEN and CDR2 is SYDVKM. CDR3 length: 16 amino acids. The CDR3 sequence: CASSSTRQGNNQPQHF. Written as DNA, the CDR3 is TGTGCCAGCAGCTCTACTCGACAGGGGAACAATCAGCCCCAGCATTTT.

By its share, this clonotype is medium-sized. V is TRBV12-3 or TRBV12-4 and J is TRBJ2-5; D gene ambiguous. The V end was cut by 6 bases, the J end by 5 bases, with 7 bases between. The length of the CDR3 is 11 residues. The DNA of the CDR3 is TGTGCCAGCAGCCTCCGGGAGACCCAGTACTTC. Translating it yields CASSLRETQYF.

This clonotype occurred a few times. The V and J genes are TRBV20-1 and TRBJ1-4; D is perhaps TRBD1 (6 bases). Per the germline V gene, CDR1 is DFQATT and CDR2 is SNEGSKA (reference sequence). This CDR3 spans 13 amino acids. Trimming took off 6 bases at V and 7 bases at J, with 15 bases between the two ends. The CDR3 loop is CSAGGQGGEKLFF. The CDR3 DNA sequence: TGCAGTGCCGGGGGGCAGGGTGGTGAAAAACTGTTTTTT.

The gene calls are TRBV20-1 and TRBJ2-1, with D perhaps TRBD1 or TRBD2 (5 bases each). The germline CDR1 and CDR2 sequences are DFQATT and SNEGSKA (reference sequence). CDR3 length equals 16 residues. V lost 0 bases and J lost 2, with 14 bases in between. In nucleotides, the CDR3 is TGCAGTGCTAGAGAGGGACCAGACTTAACCTACAATGAGCAGTTCTTC. This encodes CSAREGPDLTYNEQFF.

As concerns this clonotype: In this CDR3 the conserved last residue, phenylalanine or tryptophan, is missing, so a read error is likely. V usage is TRBV4-1 and J usage is TRBJ2-5, with D maybe TRBD2 (6 bases). The end of the DNA fits TRBJ2-7 better, so the J call may be wrong. The length of the CDR3 is 14 residues. Germline assignment: CDR1 MGHRA and CDR2 YSYEKL. CDR3 residues: CASSQPTSSYEQYS. For the CDR3, the DNA is TGCGCCAGCAGCCAACCGACTAGCTCCTACGAGCAGTACTCC.

This clonotype has only a few counts. V is TRBV11-2 and J is TRBJ2-5; D may match TRBD1 or TRBD2 (5 bases each). The CDR3 loop spans 14 amino acids. V lost 5 bases, J lost 1 base, and 11 bases lay in between. Germline CDR1 is SGHAT and CDR2 is FQNNGV. CDR3 amino acids: CASSLGDLQETQYF. The DNA of the CDR3 is TGTGCCAGCAGCCTAGGGGACCTCCAAGAGACCCAGTACTTC.

Only a few counts were recorded for this clonotype. The chain carries TRBV19 and TRBJ2-5; tentatively, D is TRBD1 (5 bases). Germline-derived CDR1 and CDR2 are LNHDA and SQIVND (reference sequence). The CDR3 contains 16 residues. V lost 8 bases, J lost 2 bases, and 21 bases lay in between. The CDR3 reads CASRLGQAPSQETQYF. CDR3 sequence (DNA): TGTGCCAGTCGGTTGGGGCAGGCTCCATCTCAAGAGACCCAGTACTTC.

V and J are TRBV20-1 and TRBJ2-1, with TRBD1 as a possible D gene (6 bases). The CDR3 spans 13 residues. The V end lost 0 bases, the J end lost 7 bases, and 10 bases lay between the germline ends. The V gene's germline CDR1 is DFQATT and CDR2 SNEGSKA (reference sequence). The CDR3 DNA reads TGCAGTGCTAGAGACTCACAGGGAAATGAGCAGTTCTTC. It translates to CSARDSQGNEQFF.

The table lists this clonotype with a count of one. The chain recombines TRBV5-4 with TRBJ2-5; D is perhaps TRBD2 (5 bases). V was trimmed by 0 bases and J by 1 base, leaving 10 bases between them. The CDR3 loop spans 15 amino acids. CDR1 and CDR2 (germline): SGHNT, YYREEE (reference sequence). The CDR3 here is CASSLAPGSQETQYF. CDR3 DNA: TGTGCCAGCAGCTTGGCCCCGGGGTCCCAAGAGACCCAGTACTTC.

This clonotype was seen only a few times. The genes are TRBV20-1 and TRBJ2-5; 9 positions agree with TRBD2. The V segment lost 6 bases and the J segment 9 bases; nucleotides outside the gene matches: 8. Per germline, CDR1 DFQATT and CDR2 SNEGSKA (reference sequence). The CDR3 is 12 residues long. CDR3 sequence (DNA): TGCAGTGCCCGGACTAGCGATGAGGCCCAGTACTTC. Translating gives CSARTSDEAQYF.

V is TRBV4-1 and J is TRBJ2-5; D call uncertain. V lost 0 bases, J lost 4 bases, and 15 bases lay in between. The germline CDR1 and CDR2 sequences are MGHRA and YSYEKL. This CDR3 is built from 16 residues. CDR3 DNA: TGCGCCAGCAGCCAAGATTACGGATCAATCGGAGAGACCCAGTACTTC. Its translation: CASSQDYGSIGETQYF.

A few counts support this clonotype. A read error may account for a junction end that differs from germline. The chain is built from TRBV5-1 and TRBJ1-2; no clear D. The CDR3 runs 13 residues. Looked up from germline, CDR1 is SGHRS and CDR2 is YFSETQ. DNA of the CDR3: TGCGCCAGCAGTCAGGACCTCGGCTATGGTTACACCTTC. Protein sequence: CASSQDLGYGYTF.

The V call is TRBV5-1, the J call TRBJ2-5; D may be TRBD1 (5 bases). Trimming pared 0 bases from V and 5 bases from J, leaving 14 bases between. CDR1 and CDR2 from the germline V gene are SGHRS and YFSETQ. The CDR3 runs 15 residues. CDR3 in DNA: TGCGCCAGCAGCTTGGTCCAGGGCCCCATGGAGACCCAGTACTTC. Residues: CASSLVQGPMETQYF.

Only a few counts were recorded for this clonotype. The CDR3 protein is CASSLYGPNLNYGYTF. Here the CDR3 DNA reads TGTGCCAGCAGTTTGTATGGACCGAATTTAAACTATGGCTACACCTTC. V and J are TRBV27 and TRBJ1-2; D unresolved. V dropped 3 bases and J dropped 2 bases, with 16 bases sitting between them. This CDR3 is 16 amino acids long. Looked up from germline, CDR1 is MNHEY and CDR2 is SMNVEV (reference sequence).

This clonotype was seen more than once but under ten times. V gene TRBV28 combines with J gene TRBJ2-5; 8 positions agree with TRBD2. CDR1 is MDHEN and CDR2 is SYDVKM in the germline V gene. This CDR3 is built from 15 residues. With V trimmed by 11 bases and J by 2 bases, 13 bases remained unmatched. The CDR3 nucleotides are TGTGCCGTCCGGAGCGGGAGTGGAGGACAAGAGACCCAGTACTTC. Translation: CAVRSGSGGQETQYF.

There are a few counts of this clonotype. The chain has TRBV20-1 and TRBJ2-1; D ambiguous. The V end was cut by 1 base, the J end by 2 bases, with 15 bases between. Per germline, CDR1 DFQATT and CDR2 SNEGSKA (reference sequence). The CDR3 has 16 amino acids. CDR3 DNA: TGCAGTGCTAGAGTAGGTAACCAGGACCCCTACAATGAGCAGTTCTTC. It is translated as CSARVGNQDPYNEQFF.

Concerning this clonotype itself: This sequence may be a read error, since a much larger clone differs from it by one base. V usage is TRBV6-1 and J usage is TRBJ1-5, with no clear D. Between the trimmed V and J ends, which lost 2 bases and 6 bases, there was a span of 8 bases. The CDR3 is 13 amino acids. The germline V gene encodes CDR1 MNHNS and CDR2 SASEGT. The CDR3 bases are TGTGCCAGCAGTGAACGGGGTACTCAGCCCCAGCATTTT. Translating it yields CASSERGTQPQHF.

This clonotype was counted a few times. This rearrangement joins TRBV6-2 or TRBV6-3 to TRBJ2-1; D gene uncertain. V shed 5 bases and J shed 2 bases, with 13 bases lying between them. Germline values: CDR1 MNHEY, CDR2 SVGEGT. The CDR3 consists of 15 residues. The CDR3 bases are TGTGCCAGCAGTATTGGTGGGATAGCCTACAATGAGCAGTTCTTC. Amino acid sequence: CASSIGGIAYNEQFF.

With regard to this clonotype: One junction end does not reproduce the germline sequence, and a read error may be involved. This chain joins TRBV4-2 and TRBJ1-1, with D uncertain. CDR3 length: 16 residues. CDR1 is LGHNA and CDR2 is YNFKEQ in the germline V gene. This CDR3 reads CACSQISAGLNTEAFF. CDR3 DNA: TGTGCCTGCAGCCAAATTTCGGCAGGACTAAACACTGAAGCTTTCTTT.

This sequence joins TRBV4-2 and TRBJ2-4, with 10 bases lining up with TRBD2. V lost 0 bases, J lost 0 bases, and 8 bases stayed unmatched. Germline CDR1 reads LGHNA; CDR2 reads YNFKEQ. This CDR3 is built from 19 residues. The CDR3 bases are TGTGCCAGCAGCCAAGATTCGCTAGCGGGGGACCTAGCCAAAAACATTCAGTACTTC. Translating it yields CASSQDSLAGDLAKNIQYF.

This chain links TRBV29-1 with TRBJ2-1; TRBD2 might be the D (5 bases). Per germline, CDR1 SQVTM and CDR2 ANQGSEA. The CDR3 covers 11 residues. V lost 6 bases to trimming and J lost 4 bases, with 7 bases between them. The CDR3 region is CSVTGYNEQFF. CDR3 nucleotide sequence: TGCAGCGTCACGGGGTACAATGAGCAGTTCTTC.

This clonotype was detected many times. The chain uses TRBV7-9 and TRBJ1-1, with D hard to call. This CDR3 has 15 residues. CDR1 and CDR2 from the germline V gene are SEHNR and FQNEAQ (reference sequence). V lost 2 bases and J 1 base, leaving 11 bases between the germline ends. Here the CDR3 DNA reads TGTGCCAGCAGCTTACGCTTAACCGAGAACACTGAAGCTTTCTTT. Translated, it gives CASSLRLTENTEAFF.

J is TRBJ2-7 and V is TRBV5-1; weak D call: TRBD2 (5 bases). V was pared by 5 bases and J by 2 bases, with 14 bases between. Looked up from germline, CDR1 is SGHRS and CDR2 is YFSETQ. The CDR3 has 14 amino acids. The CDR3 region has the DNA TGCGCCAGCAGTGAGGGAGCGAGAACCTACGAGCAGTACTTC. The encoded protein is CASSEGARTYEQYF.

The chain joins TRBV12-3 or TRBV12-4 to TRBJ2-3; TRBD2 aligns across 12 bases. The CDR3 is 16 residues long. V lost 4 bases to trimming and J lost 3 bases; unmatched junction nucleotides: 5. CDR3 residues: CASSSGLAGSTDTQYF. The CDR3 coding sequence is TGTGCCAGCAGTTCCGGACTAGCGGGAAGTACAGATACGCAGTATTTT.

This chain connects TRBV29-1 to TRBJ2-1; 7 nucleotides align to TRBD1. Germline assignment: CDR1 SQVTM and CDR2 ANQGSEA. CDR3 length equals 13 residues. V lost 7 bases to trimming and J lost 0 bases; unmatched junction nucleotides: 3. CDR3 DNA: TGCAGCGCCGGGACAGTCTCCTACAATGAGCAGTTCTTC. Protein product: CSAGTVSYNEQFF.